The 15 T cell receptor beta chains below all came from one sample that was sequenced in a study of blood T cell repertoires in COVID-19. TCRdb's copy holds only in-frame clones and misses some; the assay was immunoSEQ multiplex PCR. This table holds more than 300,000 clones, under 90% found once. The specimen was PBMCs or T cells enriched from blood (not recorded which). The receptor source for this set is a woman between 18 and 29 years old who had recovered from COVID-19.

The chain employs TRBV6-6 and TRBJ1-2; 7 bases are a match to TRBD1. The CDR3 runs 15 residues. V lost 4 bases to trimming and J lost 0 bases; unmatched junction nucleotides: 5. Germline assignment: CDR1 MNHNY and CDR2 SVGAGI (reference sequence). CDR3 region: CASSSSGGTNYGYTF. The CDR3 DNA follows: TGTGCCAGCAGTTCCTCAGGGGGTACTAACTATGGCTACACCTTC.

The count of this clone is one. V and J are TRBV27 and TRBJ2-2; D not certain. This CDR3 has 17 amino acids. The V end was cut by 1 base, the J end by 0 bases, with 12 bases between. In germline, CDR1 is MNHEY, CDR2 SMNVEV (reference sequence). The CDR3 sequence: CASSLLLQFANTGELFF. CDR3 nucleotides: TGTGCCAGCAGTTTATTGTTACAGTTCGCGAACACCGGGGAGCTGTTTTTT.

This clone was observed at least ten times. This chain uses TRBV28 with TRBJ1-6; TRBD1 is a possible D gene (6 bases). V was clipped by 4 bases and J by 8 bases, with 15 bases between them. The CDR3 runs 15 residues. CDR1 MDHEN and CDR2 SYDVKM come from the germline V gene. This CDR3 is CASSSPQTGHSPLHF. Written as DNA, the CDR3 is TGTGCCAGCAGTTCCCCTCAGACAGGTCATTCACCCCTCCACTTT.

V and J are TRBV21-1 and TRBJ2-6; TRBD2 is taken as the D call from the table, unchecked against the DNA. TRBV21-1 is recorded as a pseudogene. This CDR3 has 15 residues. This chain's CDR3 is CASSKGGAGANVLTF. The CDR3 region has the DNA TGTGCCAGCAGCAAAGGGGGAGCTGGGGCCAACGTCCTGACTTTC.

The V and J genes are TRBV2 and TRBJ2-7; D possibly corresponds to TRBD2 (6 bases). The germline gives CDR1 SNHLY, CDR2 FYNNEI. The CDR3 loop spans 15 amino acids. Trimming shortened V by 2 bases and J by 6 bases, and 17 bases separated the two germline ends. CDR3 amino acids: CASSETSAGRLEQYF. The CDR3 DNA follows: TGTGCCAGCAGTGAAACTTCTGCGGGGCGTCTCGAGCAGTACTTC.

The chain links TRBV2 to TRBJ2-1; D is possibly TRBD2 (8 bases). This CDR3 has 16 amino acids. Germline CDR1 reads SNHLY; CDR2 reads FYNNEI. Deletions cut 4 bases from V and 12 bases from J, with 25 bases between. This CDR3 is CASSGRGTSRPGGQFF. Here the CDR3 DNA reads TGTGCCAGCAGTGGAAGAGGGACTAGTCGACCAGGGGGGCAGTTCTTC.

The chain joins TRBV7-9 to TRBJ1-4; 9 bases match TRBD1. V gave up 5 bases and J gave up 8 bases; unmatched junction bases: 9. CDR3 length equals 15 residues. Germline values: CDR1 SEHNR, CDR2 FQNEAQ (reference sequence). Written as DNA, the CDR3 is TGTGCCAGCAGCCTGGCACAGGGGGCAGTCGAAAAACTGTTTTTT. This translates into CASSLAQGAVEKLFF.

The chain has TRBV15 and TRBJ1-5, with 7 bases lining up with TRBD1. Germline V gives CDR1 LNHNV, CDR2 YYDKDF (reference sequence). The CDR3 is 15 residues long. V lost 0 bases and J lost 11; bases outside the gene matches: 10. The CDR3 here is CATSRDRQGDQTQHF. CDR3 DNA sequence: TGTGCCACCAGCAGAGATAGGCAGGGGGACCAGACCCAGCATTTT.

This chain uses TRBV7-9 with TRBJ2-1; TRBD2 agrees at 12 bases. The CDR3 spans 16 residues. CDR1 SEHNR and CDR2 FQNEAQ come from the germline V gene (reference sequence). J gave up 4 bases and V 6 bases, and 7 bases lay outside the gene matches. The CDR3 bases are TGTGCCAGCAGTGGACTAGCGGGACGGCGGTACAATGAGCAGTTCTTC. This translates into CASSGLAGRRYNEQFF.

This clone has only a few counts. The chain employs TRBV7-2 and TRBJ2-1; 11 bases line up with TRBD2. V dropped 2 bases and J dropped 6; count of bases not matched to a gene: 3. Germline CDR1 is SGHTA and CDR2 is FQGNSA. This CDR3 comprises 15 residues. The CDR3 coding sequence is TGTGCCAGCAGCTTAAAGGGACTAGCGGTCAATGAGCAGTTCTTC. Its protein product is CASSLKGLAVNEQFF.

CDR3 nucleotide sequence: TGTGCCAGCAGCTCAGGGTTTGGAGAGACCCAGTACTTC. This translates into CASSSGFGETQYF. The gene calls are TRBV11-2 and TRBJ2-5, with D possibly being TRBD1 (5 bases). CDR1 is SGHAT, CDR2 FQNNGV, per germline. The CDR3 loop spans 13 amino acids. Trimming removed 4 bases from V and 4 bases from J, with 10 bases in between.

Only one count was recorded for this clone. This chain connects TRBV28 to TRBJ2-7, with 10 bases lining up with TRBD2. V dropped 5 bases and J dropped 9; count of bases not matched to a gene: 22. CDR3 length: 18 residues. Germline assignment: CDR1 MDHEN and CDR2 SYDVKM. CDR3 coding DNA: TGTGCCAGCAGTGCAGACTACCCGGCTAGCGGGAGTTGGATCGGGCAGTACTTC. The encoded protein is CASSADYPASGSWIGQYF.

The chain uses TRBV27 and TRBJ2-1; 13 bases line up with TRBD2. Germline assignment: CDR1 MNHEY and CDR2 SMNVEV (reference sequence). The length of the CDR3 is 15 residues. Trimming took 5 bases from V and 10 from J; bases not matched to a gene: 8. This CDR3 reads CASSPGTSGVIEQFF. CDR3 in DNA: TGTGCCAGCAGTCCAGGGACTAGCGGGGTTATAGAGCAGTTCTTC.

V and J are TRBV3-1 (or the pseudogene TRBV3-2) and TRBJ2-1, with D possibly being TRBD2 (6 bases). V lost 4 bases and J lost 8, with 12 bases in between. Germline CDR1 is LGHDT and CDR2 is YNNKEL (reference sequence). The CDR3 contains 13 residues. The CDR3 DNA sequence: TGTGCCAGCAGCCTCTATGCGGGGTATGAGCAGTTCTTC. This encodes CASSLYAGYEQFF.

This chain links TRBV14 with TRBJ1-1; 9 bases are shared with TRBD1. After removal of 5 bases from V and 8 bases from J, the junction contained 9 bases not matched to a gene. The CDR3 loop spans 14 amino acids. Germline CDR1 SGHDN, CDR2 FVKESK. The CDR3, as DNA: TGTGCCAGCAGCGTACAGACAGGGGGGACCGAAGCTTTCTTT. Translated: CASSVQTGGTEAFF. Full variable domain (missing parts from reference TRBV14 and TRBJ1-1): EAGVTQFPSHSVIEKGQTVTLRCDPISGHDNLYWYRRVMGKEIKFLLHFVKESKQDESGMPNNRFLAERTGGTYSTLKVQPAELEDSGVYFCASSVQTGGTEAFFGQGTRLTVV.